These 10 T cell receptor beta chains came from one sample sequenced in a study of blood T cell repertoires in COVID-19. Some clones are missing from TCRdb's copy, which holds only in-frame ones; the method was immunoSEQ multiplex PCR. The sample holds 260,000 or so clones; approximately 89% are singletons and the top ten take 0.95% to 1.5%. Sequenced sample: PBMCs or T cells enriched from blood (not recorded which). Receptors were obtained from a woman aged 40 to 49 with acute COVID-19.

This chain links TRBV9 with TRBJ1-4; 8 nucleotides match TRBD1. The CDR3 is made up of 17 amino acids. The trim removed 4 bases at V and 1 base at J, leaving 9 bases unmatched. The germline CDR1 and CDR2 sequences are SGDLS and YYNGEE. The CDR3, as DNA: TGTGCCAGCAGCAAAGAGGACAGGGAGAGAACTAATGAAAAACTGTTTTTT. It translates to CASSKEDRERTNEKLFF.

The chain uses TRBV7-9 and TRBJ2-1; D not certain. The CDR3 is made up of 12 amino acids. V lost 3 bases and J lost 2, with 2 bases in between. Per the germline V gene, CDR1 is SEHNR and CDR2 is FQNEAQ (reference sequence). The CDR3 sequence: CASSFTYNEQFF. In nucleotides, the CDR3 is TGTGCCAGCAGCTTCACCTACAATGAGCAGTTCTTC.

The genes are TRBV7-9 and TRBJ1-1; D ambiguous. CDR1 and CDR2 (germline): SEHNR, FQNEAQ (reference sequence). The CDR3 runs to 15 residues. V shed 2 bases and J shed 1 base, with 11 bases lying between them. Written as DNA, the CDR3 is TGTGCCAGCAGCTTAAGGCCAAGAGGGAACACTGAAGCTTTCTTT. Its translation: CASSLRPRGNTEAFF.

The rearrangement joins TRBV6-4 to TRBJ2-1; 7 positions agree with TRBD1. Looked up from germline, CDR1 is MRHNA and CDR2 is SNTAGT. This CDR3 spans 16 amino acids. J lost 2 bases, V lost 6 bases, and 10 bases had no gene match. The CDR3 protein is CASRDTRQGPYNEQFF. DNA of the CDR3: TGTGCCAGCAGAGATACCAGACAGGGACCCTACAATGAGCAGTTCTTC.

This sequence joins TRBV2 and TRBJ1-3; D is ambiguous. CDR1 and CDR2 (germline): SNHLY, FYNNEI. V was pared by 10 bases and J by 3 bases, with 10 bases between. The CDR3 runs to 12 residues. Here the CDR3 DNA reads TGTGCCACCAAAACGGGTGGAAACACCATATATTTT. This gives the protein CATKTGGNTIYF.

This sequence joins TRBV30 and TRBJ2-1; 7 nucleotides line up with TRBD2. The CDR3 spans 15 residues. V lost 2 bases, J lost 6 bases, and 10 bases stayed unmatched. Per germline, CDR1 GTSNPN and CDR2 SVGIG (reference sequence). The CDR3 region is CAWSRNSGNGNEQFF. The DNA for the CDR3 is TGTGCCTGGAGTCGTAACAGCGGGAACGGCAATGAGCAGTTCTTC.

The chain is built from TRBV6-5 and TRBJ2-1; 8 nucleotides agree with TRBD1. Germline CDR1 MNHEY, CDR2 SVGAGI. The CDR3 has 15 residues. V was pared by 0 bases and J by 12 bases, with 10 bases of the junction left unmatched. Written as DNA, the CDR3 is TGTGCCAGCAGTTACTCCCCACAGGGGGAAGGAGGGCAGTTCTTC. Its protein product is CASSYSPQGEGGQFF.

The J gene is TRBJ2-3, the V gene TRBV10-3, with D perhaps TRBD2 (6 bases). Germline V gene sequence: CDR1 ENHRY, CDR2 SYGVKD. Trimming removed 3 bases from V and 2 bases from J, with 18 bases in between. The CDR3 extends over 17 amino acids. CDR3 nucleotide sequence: TGTGCCATCAGTGACAGGGAGGTTCGTTCCACCACAGATACGCAGTATTTT. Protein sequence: CAISDREVRSTTDTQYF.

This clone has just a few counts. CDR3 DNA: TGTGCCAGCGGGACAGGGGTCGGCACTGAAGCTTTCTTT. Translation gives CASGTGVGTEAFF. The chain joins TRBV12-3 or TRBV12-4 to TRBJ1-1, with 10 bases identical to TRBD1. After removal of 8 bases from V and 4 bases from J, the junction contained 4 bases not matched to a gene. The CDR3 contains 13 residues.

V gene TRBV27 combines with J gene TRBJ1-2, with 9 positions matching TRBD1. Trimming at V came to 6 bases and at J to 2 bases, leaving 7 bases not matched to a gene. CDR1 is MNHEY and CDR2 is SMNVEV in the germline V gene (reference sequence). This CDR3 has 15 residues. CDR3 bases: TGTGCCAGCAGATCTCCCGGGACAGGGAACTATGGCTACACCTTC. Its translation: CASRSPGTGNYGYTF.